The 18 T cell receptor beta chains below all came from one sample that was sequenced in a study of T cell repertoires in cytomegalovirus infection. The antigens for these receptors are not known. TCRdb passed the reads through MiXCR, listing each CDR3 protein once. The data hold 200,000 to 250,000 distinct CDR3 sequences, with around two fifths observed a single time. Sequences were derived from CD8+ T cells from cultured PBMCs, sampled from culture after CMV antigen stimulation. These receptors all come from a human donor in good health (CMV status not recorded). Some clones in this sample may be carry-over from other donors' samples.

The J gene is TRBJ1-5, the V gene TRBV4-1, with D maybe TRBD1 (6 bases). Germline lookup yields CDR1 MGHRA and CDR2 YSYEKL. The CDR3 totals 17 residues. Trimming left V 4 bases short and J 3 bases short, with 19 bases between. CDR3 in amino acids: CASSLAGRGLDNQPQHF. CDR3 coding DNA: TGCGCCAGCAGCCTTGCGGGCCGGGGGCTTGACAATCAGCCCCAGCATTTT.

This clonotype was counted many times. CDR3 in amino acids: CASSPREPNNEQFF. The CDR3 DNA reads as TGTGCCAGCAGCCCCCGGGAGCCAAATAATGAGCAGTTCTTC. The genes are TRBV7-6 and TRBJ2-1, with TRBD2 as a possible D gene (6 bases). CDR3 length: 14 residues. CDR1 and CDR2 from the germline V gene are SGHVS and FNYEAQ. V lost 5 bases, J lost 7 bases, and 15 bases lay in between. Filled out from reference TRBV7-6 and TRBJ2-1, the complete variable domain reads GAGVSQSPRYKVTKRGQDVALRCDPISGHVSLYWYRQALGQGPEFLTYFNYEAQQDKSGLPNDRFSAERPEGSISTLTIQRTEQRDSAMYRCASSPREPNNEQFFGPGTRLTVL.

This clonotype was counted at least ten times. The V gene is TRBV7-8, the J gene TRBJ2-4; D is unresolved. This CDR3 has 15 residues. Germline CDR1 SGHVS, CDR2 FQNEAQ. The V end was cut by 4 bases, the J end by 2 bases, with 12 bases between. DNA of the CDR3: TGTGCCAGCAGCTCTCTCTACCTTTCCAAAAACATTCAGTACTTC. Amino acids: CASSSLYLSKNIQYF.

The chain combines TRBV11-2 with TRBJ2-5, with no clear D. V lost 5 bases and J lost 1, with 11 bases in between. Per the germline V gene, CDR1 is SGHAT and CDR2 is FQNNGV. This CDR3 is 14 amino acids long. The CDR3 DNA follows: TGTGCCAGCAGCATCGGATGGGGCCAAGAGACCCAGTACTTC. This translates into CASSIGWGQETQYF.

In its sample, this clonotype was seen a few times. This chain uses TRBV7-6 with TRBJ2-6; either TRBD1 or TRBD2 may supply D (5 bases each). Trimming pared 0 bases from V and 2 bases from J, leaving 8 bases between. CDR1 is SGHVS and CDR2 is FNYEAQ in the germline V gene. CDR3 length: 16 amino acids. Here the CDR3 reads CASSLALGAGANVLTF. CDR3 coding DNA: TGTGCCAGCAGCTTAGCGCTGGGGGCTGGGGCCAACGTCCTGACTTTC.

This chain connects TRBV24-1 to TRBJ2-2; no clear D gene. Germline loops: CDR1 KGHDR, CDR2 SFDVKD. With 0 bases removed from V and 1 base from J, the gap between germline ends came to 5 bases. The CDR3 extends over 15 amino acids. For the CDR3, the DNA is TGTGCCACCAGTGATTTGGGAAAGAACACCGGGGAGCTGTTTTTT. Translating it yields CATSDLGKNTGELFF.

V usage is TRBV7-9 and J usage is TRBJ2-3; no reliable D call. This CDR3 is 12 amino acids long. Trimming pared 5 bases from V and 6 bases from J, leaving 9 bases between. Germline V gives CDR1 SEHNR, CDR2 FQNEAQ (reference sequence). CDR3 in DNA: TGTGCCAGCAGCCCCTTTACGGATACGCAGTATTTT. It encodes CASSPFTDTQYF.

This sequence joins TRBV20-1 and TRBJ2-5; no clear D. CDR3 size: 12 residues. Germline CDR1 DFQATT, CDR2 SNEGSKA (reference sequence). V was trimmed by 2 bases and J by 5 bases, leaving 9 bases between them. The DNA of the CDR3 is TGCAGTGCTAGACATGGAGAGGAGACCCAGTACTTC. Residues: CSARHGEETQYF.

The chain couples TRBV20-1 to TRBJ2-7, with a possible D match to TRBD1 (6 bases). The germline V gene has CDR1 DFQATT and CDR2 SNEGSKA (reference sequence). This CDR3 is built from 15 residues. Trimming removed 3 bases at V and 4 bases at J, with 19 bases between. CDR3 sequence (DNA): TGCAGTGCTAGGGATTACAGGGAGAGGGTATACGAGCAGTACTTC. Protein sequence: CSARDYRERVYEQYF.

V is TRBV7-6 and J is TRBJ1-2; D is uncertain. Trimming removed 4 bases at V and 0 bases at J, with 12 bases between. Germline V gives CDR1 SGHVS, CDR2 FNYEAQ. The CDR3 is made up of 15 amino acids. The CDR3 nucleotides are TGTGCCAGCAGCTCTCAGACACCTACTAACTATGGCTACACCTTC. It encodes CASSSQTPTNYGYTF.

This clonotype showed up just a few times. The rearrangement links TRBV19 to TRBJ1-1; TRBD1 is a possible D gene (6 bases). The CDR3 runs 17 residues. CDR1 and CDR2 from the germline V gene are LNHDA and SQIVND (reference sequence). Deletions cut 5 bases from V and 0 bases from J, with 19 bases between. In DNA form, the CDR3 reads TGTGCCAGTAGTCCGGACCGGGCAGGGGCCGTGAACACTGAAGCTTTCTTT. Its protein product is CASSPDRAGAVNTEAFF.

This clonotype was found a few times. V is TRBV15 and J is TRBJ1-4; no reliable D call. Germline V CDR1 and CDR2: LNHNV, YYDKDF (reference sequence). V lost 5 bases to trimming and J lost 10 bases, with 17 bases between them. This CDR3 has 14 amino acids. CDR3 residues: CATSGPRVGVKLFF. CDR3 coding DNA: TGTGCCACCAGCGGCCCCCGTGTGGGTGTAAAACTGTTTTTT.

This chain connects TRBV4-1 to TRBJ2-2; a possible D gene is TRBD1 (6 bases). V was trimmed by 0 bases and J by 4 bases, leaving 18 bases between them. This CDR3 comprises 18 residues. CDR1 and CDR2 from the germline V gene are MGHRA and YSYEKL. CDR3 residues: CASSQDRSQGKITGELFF. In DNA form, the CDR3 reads TGCGCCAGCAGCCAAGATCGTTCACAGGGAAAGATCACCGGGGAGCTGTTTTTT.

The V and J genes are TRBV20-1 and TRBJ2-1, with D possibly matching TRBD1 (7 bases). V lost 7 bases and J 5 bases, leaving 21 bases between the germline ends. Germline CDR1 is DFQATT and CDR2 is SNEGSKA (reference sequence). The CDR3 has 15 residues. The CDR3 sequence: CSVHAGTAKNNEQFF. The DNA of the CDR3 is TGCAGTGTACATGCGGGGACAGCTAAGAACAATGAGCAGTTCTTC.

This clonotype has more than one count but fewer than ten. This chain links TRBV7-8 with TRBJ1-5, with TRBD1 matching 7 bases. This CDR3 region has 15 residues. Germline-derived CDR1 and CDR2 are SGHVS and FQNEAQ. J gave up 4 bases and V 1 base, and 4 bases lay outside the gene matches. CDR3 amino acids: CASSLEQGVNQPQHF. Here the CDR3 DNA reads TGTGCCAGCAGCTTAGAGCAGGGGGTAAATCAGCCCCAGCATTTT.

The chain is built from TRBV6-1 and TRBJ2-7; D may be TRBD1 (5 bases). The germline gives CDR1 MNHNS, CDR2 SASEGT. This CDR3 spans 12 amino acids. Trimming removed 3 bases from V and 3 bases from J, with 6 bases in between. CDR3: CASSDRDYEQYF. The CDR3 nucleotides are TGTGCCAGCAGTGACAGGGACTACGAGCAGTACTTC.

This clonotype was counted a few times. The CDR3 reads CASSGISRQGRTGELFF. The CDR3 DNA follows: TGTGCCAGCAGCGGGATATCCCGACAGGGTCGCACCGGGGAGCTGTTTTTT. This rearrangement joins TRBV11-2 to TRBJ2-2; the match to TRBD1 covers 7 bases. CDR1 and CDR2 from the germline V gene are SGHAT and FQNNGV. The CDR3 runs to 17 residues. Trimming removed 5 bases from V and 4 bases from J; junction bases left unmatched: 13.

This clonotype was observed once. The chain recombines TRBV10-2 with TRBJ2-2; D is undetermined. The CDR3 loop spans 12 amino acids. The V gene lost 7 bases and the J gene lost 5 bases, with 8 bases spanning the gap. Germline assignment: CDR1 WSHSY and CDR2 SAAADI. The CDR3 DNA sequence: TGCGCCAGCATAAGAGGAACCGGGGAGCTGTTTTTT. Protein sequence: CASIRGTGELFF.